A selection of T cell receptor beta chains follows, all from one sample in a study of T cell repertoires in cytomegalovirus infection. In TCRdb, the reads were re-called with MiXCR into one record per CDR3 protein. The table has 150,000 to 200,000 distinct CDR3 sequences, about a tenth seen once. Sequences were obtained from PBMCs. All receptors derive from a human donor in good health (CMV status not recorded). Some clones in this sample may be carry-over from other donors' samples. The CDR3 runs from the conserved cysteine through the conserved F or W. A D gene is named only where the DNA matches it firmly. Not every row has a clone size; where given, it reads once, few, many or a size class.

D gene: TRBD2; V gene: TRBV29-1; clone size: few; J gene: TRBJ2-3; CDR3 DNA: TGCAGCGTTGATACTAGCGGGAGTTTCGCAGATACGCAGTATTTT; CDR3 protein: CSVDTSGSFADTQYF
D gene: TRBD1; V gene: TRBV7-2; clone size: -; J gene: TRBJ1-2; CDR3 DNA: TGTGCCAGCAGCTGGGACAGAGCTGGACAAGGCTACACCTTC; CDR3 protein: CASSWDRAGQGYTF
D gene: TRBD2; V gene: TRBV7-8; clone size: many; J gene: TRBJ2-1; CDR3 DNA: TGTGCCAGCAGCTCTAGCGGGAGGGCCTACAATGAGCAGTTCTTC; CDR3 protein: CASSSSGRAYNEQFF
D gene: -; V gene: TRBV11-2; clone size: many; J gene: TRBJ2-1; CDR3 DNA: TGTGCCAGCAGCCCCCCCTCCGGGTCTAGAGGGAGCAATGAGCAGTTCTTC; CDR3 protein: CASSPPSGSRGSNEQFF
D gene: -; V gene: TRBV7-3; clone size: many; J gene: TRBJ2-5; CDR3 DNA: TGTGCCAGCAGCCGTACCGGGACAAGCCAAGAGACCCAGTACTTC; CDR3 protein: CASSRTGTSQETQYF
D gene: -; V gene: TRBV28; clone size: many; J gene: TRBJ1-4; CDR3 DNA: TGTGCCAGCAGTTCTCAGGACAGCCCTAATGAAAAACTGTTTTTT; CDR3 protein: CASSSQDSPNEKLFF
D gene: TRBD2; V gene: TRBV7-9; clone size: many; J gene: TRBJ2-7; CDR3 DNA: TGTGCCAGCAGCTTAGTAGCGGGGGACCACGAGCAGTACTTC; CDR3 protein: CASSLVAGDHEQYF
D gene: -; V gene: TRBV7-2; clone size: many; J gene: TRBJ1-5; CDR3 DNA: TGTGCCAGCAGCTTACCGTATCAGCCCCAGCATTTT; CDR3 protein: CASSLPYQPQHF
D gene: -; V gene: TRBV28; clone size: few; J gene: TRBJ2-3; CDR3 DNA: TGTGCCAGCAGTTTTGTTGGACAGAGGGAAGATACGCAGTATTTT; CDR3 protein: CASSFVGQREDTQYF
D gene: -; V gene: TRBV19; clone size: few; J gene: TRBJ1-5; CDR3 DNA: TGTGCCAGTAATACCCTTCTCGAAGGGTTGAGCAATCAGCCCCAGCATTTT; CDR3 protein: CASNTLLEGLSNQPQHF
D gene: -; V gene: TRBV6-2/TRBV6-3; clone size: many; J gene: TRBJ1-1; CDR3 DNA: TGTGCCAGCAGTTACTATTATGGGCCCTCGAACACTGAAGCTTTCTTT; CDR3 protein: CASSYYYGPSNTEAFF
D gene: TRBD1; V gene: TRBV12-3/TRBV12-4; clone size: -; J gene: TRBJ1-6; CDR3 DNA: TGTGCCAGCAGTTTAGCCCGGGACAGGGGGCCCCTCCACTTT; CDR3 protein: CASSLARDRGPLHF
D gene: -; V gene: TRBV2; clone size: many; J gene: TRBJ1-2; CDR3 DNA: TGTGCCAGCAGTTCCCCGTTATATGGCTACACCTTC; CDR3 protein: CASSSPLYGYTF
D gene: TRBD1; V gene: TRBV27; clone size: few; J gene: TRBJ2-7; CDR3 DNA: TGTGCCAGCAGTTTCCTGGGACAGGCCTACGAGCAGTACTTC; CDR3 protein: CASSFLGQAYEQYF
D gene: TRBD2; V gene: TRBV20-1; clone size: few; J gene: TRBJ2-3; CDR3 DNA: TGCAGTGCTAGTGGACTAGCGGGAACAGATACGCAGTATTTT; CDR3 protein: CSASGLAGTDTQYF
D gene: TRBD2; V gene: TRBV6-5; clone size: many; J gene: TRBJ2-5; CDR3 DNA: TGTGCCAGCAGTTCCTTCGGGGGTAGCGGGGGGGCCCGGGAGACCCAGTACTTC; CDR3 protein: CASSSFGGSGGARETQYF
D gene: TRBD1; V gene: TRBV12-3/TRBV12-4; clone size: many; J gene: TRBJ1-5; CDR3 DNA: TGTGCCAGCAGTTCCGGGACAGGGGGTGGTAGCAATCAGCCCCAGCATTTT; CDR3 protein: CASSSGTGGGSNQPQHF
D gene: TRBD1; V gene: TRBV7-2; clone size: many; J gene: TRBJ1-1; CDR3 DNA: TGTGCCAGCAGCTCCCCCGGGACAGGTGTGAACACTGAAGCTTTCTTT; CDR3 protein: CASSSPGTGVNTEAFF
D gene: -; V gene: TRBV7-8; clone size: many; J gene: TRBJ2-1; CDR3 DNA: TGTGCCAGCAGCCCTCTGGAGGGGGGGGGACAATACAATGAGCAGTTCTTC; CDR3 protein: CASSPLEGGGQYNEQFF
D gene: -; V gene: TRBV12-3/TRBV12-4; clone size: few; J gene: TRBJ2-2; CDR3 DNA: TGTGCCAGCAGTTTGAGGAGAACCGGGGAGCTGTTTTTT; CDR3 protein: CASSLRRTGELFF
D gene: TRBD1; V gene: TRBV24-1; clone size: -; J gene: TRBJ2-5; CDR3 DNA: TGTGCCACCAGTCAACCGGACAGGGAGGTGGAGACCCAGTACTTC; CDR3 protein: CATSQPDREVETQYF
D gene: -; V gene: TRBV10-3; clone size: -; J gene: TRBJ1-1; CDR3 DNA: TGTGCCATCAGTGAAGTGGGGGGGGGTACTGAAGCTTTCTTT; CDR3 protein: CAISEVGGGTEAFF
D gene: -; V gene: TRBV12-3/TRBV12-4; clone size: few; J gene: TRBJ2-7; CDR3 DNA: TGTGCCAGCAGCCTAATCCGACTAGGGGTCTACGAGCAGTACTTC; CDR3 protein: CASSLIRLGVYEQYF
D gene: -; V gene: TRBV7-8; clone size: -; J gene: TRBJ2-5; CDR3 DNA: TGTGCCAGCAGCTTAGCGGTAGCAGGGGTAGAGACCCAGTACTTC; CDR3 protein: CASSLAVAGVETQYF
D gene: -; V gene: TRBV28; clone size: -; J gene: TRBJ2-1; CDR3 DNA: TGTGCCAGCAGTTTCAACCGGGCCTACAATGAGCAGTTCTTC; CDR3 protein: CASSFNRAYNEQFF
D gene: TRBD2; V gene: TRBV28; clone size: many; J gene: TRBJ2-4; CDR3 DNA: TGTGCCAGCAGTTCCCCCCTAGCGGGGTTAGCCAAAAACATTCAGTACTTC; CDR3 protein: CASSSPLAGLAKNIQYF
D gene: TRBD2; V gene: TRBV7-2; clone size: many; J gene: TRBJ2-3; CDR3 DNA: TGTGCCAGCAGCTTAGGGACTAGCGGGAGGAAAGGACCAGATACGCAGTATTTT; CDR3 protein: CASSLGTSGRKGPDTQYF
D gene: TRBD2; V gene: TRBV7-2; clone size: many; J gene: TRBJ2-2; CDR3 DNA: TGTGCCAGCAGCCCCCTGGTTAGCGGGGGTACCGGGGAGCTGTTTTTT; CDR3 protein: CASSPLVSGGTGELFF
D gene: -; V gene: TRBV7-2; clone size: many; J gene: TRBJ1-5; CDR3 DNA: TGTGCCAGCAGCCAATACCGTGGGGTCAATCAGCCCCAGCATTTT; CDR3 protein: CASSQYRGVNQPQHF
D gene: TRBD2; V gene: TRBV7-3; clone size: few; J gene: TRBJ2-1; CDR3 DNA: TGTGCCAGCAGCTTTAATCCGGGACTAGCGGGGTACAATGAGCAGTTCTTC; CDR3 protein: CASSFNPGLAGYNEQFF
D gene: TRBD2; V gene: TRBV5-4; clone size: -; J gene: TRBJ2-5; CDR3 DNA: TGTGCCAGCAGCCGGACTAGCGGGGGGCCTTTCGAGACCCAGTACTTC; CDR3 protein: CASSRTSGGPFETQYF
D gene: -; V gene: TRBV7-3; clone size: -; J gene: TRBJ1-4; CDR3 DNA: TGTGCCAGCCAGGCCCTTGCAACTAATGAAAAACTGTTTTTT; CDR3 protein: CASQALATNEKLFF
D gene: -; V gene: TRBV29-1; clone size: many; J gene: TRBJ1-1; CDR3 DNA: TGCAGCGTTACCAGGGCGACGAACACTGAAGCTTTCTTT; CDR3 protein: CSVTRATNTEAFF
D gene: -; V gene: TRBV7-2; clone size: many; J gene: TRBJ2-2; CDR3 DNA: TGTGCCAGCAGCTTAGCGAGGATGCGTGGGGGAGTAACCGGGGAGCTGTTTTTT; CDR3 protein: CASSLARMRGGVTGELFF
D gene: -; V gene: TRBV30; clone size: -; J gene: TRBJ1-2; CDR3 DNA: TGTGCCTGGAGTGTAAGTGGGGCCAGCGCCTATGGCTACACCTTC; CDR3 protein: CAWSVSGASAYGYTF
D gene: TRBD2; V gene: TRBV7-2; clone size: many; J gene: TRBJ2-2; CDR3 DNA: TGTGCCAGCAGCAGGACTAGGGACACCGGGGAGCTGTTTTTT; CDR3 protein: CASSRTRDTGELFF
D gene: TRBD1; V gene: TRBV20-1; clone size: few; J gene: TRBJ1-1; CDR3 DNA: TGCAGTGCTAGTGGACAGGGGGCGGTCACTGAAGCTTTCTTT; CDR3 protein: CSASGQGAVTEAFF
D gene: TRBD2; V gene: TRBV7-2; clone size: many; J gene: TRBJ2-1; CDR3 DNA: TGTGCCAGCAGCCTGACTAGCGGGACACACAATGAGCAGTTCTTC; CDR3 protein: CASSLTSGTHNEQFF
D gene: -; V gene: TRBV7-2; clone size: many; J gene: TRBJ1-1; CDR3 DNA: TGTGCCAGCAGCTTAGCAGGGGGACTTGACACTGAAGCTTTCTTT; CDR3 protein: CASSLAGGLDTEAFF
D gene: -; V gene: TRBV28; clone size: many; J gene: TRBJ1-2; CDR3 DNA: TGTGCCAGCAGTTTTACGGCGGGTAGGACAGCTCGGGGCTACACCTTC; CDR3 protein: CASSFTAGRTARGYTF
D gene: -; V gene: TRBV28; clone size: -; J gene: TRBJ2-1; CDR3 DNA: TGTGCCAGCAGCATAGGCGGGACCTACAATGAGCAGTTCTTC; CDR3 protein: CASSIGGTYNEQFF
D gene: -; V gene: TRBV2; clone size: few; J gene: TRBJ2-2; CDR3 DNA: TGTGCCAGCAGTGAGGACAGCCCGAACACCGGGGAGCTGTTTTTT; CDR3 protein: CASSEDSPNTGELFF
D gene: -; V gene: TRBV15; clone size: -; J gene: TRBJ2-5; CDR3 DNA: TGTGCCACCAGCAGAGATGGGCAGGGCCAAGAGACCCAGTACTTC; CDR3 protein: CATSRDGQGQETQYF
D gene: TRBD2; V gene: TRBV12-5; clone size: -; J gene: TRBJ2-1; CDR3 DNA: TGTGCTTCAGGCGGGCTAGCGGGGGTTAGGGATGAGCAGTTCTTC; CDR3 protein: CASGGLAGVRDEQFF
D gene: TRBD1; V gene: TRBV11-2; clone size: many; J gene: TRBJ2-5; CDR3 DNA: TGTGCCAGCAGCTTAGGGATACAGGGGGCAGGAGAGACCCAGTACTTC; CDR3 protein: CASSLGIQGAGETQYF
D gene: -; V gene: TRBV12-3/TRBV12-4; clone size: -; J gene: TRBJ2-3; CDR3 DNA: TGTGCCAGCAGTTATGGCCGAGACACAGATACGCAGTATTTT; CDR3 protein: CASSYGRDTDTQYF
D gene: -; V gene: TRBV7-2; clone size: many; J gene: TRBJ1-3; CDR3 DNA: -; CDR3 protein: CNSAVYLCASSLISGSGNTIYF
D gene: -; V gene: TRBV5-6; clone size: many; J gene: TRBJ2-7; CDR3 DNA: TGTGCCAGCAGCTTGCACGGTGTCCACGAGCAGTACTTC; CDR3 protein: CASSLHGVHEQYF
D gene: TRBD1; V gene: TRBV19; clone size: few; J gene: TRBJ1-5; CDR3 DNA: TGTGCCAGTAGTACAGGGGGCAGAGATCAGCCCCAGCATTTT; CDR3 protein: CASSTGGRDQPQHF
D gene: TRBD1; V gene: TRBV7-2; clone size: many; J gene: TRBJ1-4; CDR3 DNA: TGTGCCAGCAGCTCTGGGACAGGTGAAGAAAAACTGTTTTTT; CDR3 protein: CASSSGTGEEKLFF
D gene: -; V gene: TRBV4-1; clone size: many; J gene: TRBJ1-6; CDR3 DNA: TGCGCCAGCAGCCAAGTTAATTCACCCCTCCACTTT; CDR3 protein: CASSQVNSPLHF
D gene: -; V gene: TRBV7-8; clone size: many; J gene: TRBJ1-1; CDR3 DNA: TGTGCCAGCAGCATGGACAGATTTGAAGCTTTCTTT; CDR3 protein: CASSMDRFEAFF
D gene: TRBD2; V gene: TRBV3-1; clone size: -; J gene: TRBJ2-7; CDR3 DNA: TGTGCCAGCAGCCAAGAATTAGGGCGCAGCGGGAAGTACGAGCAGTACTTC; CDR3 protein: CASSQELGRSGKYEQYF
D gene: -; V gene: TRBV7-6; clone size: many; J gene: TRBJ1-4; CDR3 DNA: TGTGCCAGCAGCGAGAGACGGAAGTCTAATGAAAAACTGTTTTTT; CDR3 protein: CASSERRKSNEKLFF
D gene: TRBD2; V gene: TRBV7-2; clone size: few; J gene: TRBJ2-1; CDR3 DNA: TGTGCCAGCAGCTTAAGCTCCGGGGGACTAGCGGGAGGGGATGAGCAGTTCTTC; CDR3 protein: CASSLSSGGLAGGDEQFF
D gene: TRBD1; V gene: TRBV29-1; clone size: -; J gene: TRBJ1-2; CDR3 DNA: TGCAGCGCCTCGGACAGGAGTCTATTAGGCTACACCTTC; CDR3 protein: CSASDRSLLGYTF
D gene: -; V gene: TRBV27; clone size: many; J gene: TRBJ1-1; CDR3 DNA: TGTGCCAGCAGTTTAAGGGGAGGCACTGAAGCTTTCTTT; CDR3 protein: CASSLRGGTEAFF
D gene: TRBD1; V gene: TRBV7-2; clone size: many; J gene: TRBJ1-6; CDR3 DNA: TGTGCCAGCAGCTTAGGTTGGCAGGGGGGTAATTCACCCCTCCACTTT; CDR3 protein: CASSLGWQGGNSPLHF
D gene: TRBD1; V gene: TRBV7-8; clone size: many; J gene: TRBJ1-5; CDR3 DNA: TGTGCCAGCAGCCCCAGCAGGACAGGGCGCAATCAGCCCCAGCATTTT; CDR3 protein: CASSPSRTGRNQPQHF
D gene: -; V gene: TRBV7-8; clone size: many; J gene: TRBJ1-4; CDR3 DNA: TGTGCCAGCAGCTTAACCGGGGGACGGGAAAAACTGTTTTTT; CDR3 protein: CASSLTGGREKLFF